This entry lists 9 T cell receptor beta chains sequenced from one sample in a study of cytomegalovirus exposure and HLA in healthy donors. The study ran its PCR with 60 Vbeta and 13 Jbeta primers. Only in-frame clones appear in the TCRdb table, and some are missing; sequencing was by immunoSEQ multiplex PCR. The repertoire has some 78,000 clones, about four fifths of them found once; the top ten carry roughly 32%. Sequenced sample: PBMCs. All receptors derive from a man aged 50-60 years in good health and CMV-seropositive.

The chain employs TRBV12-5 and TRBJ2-1, with D perhaps TRBD2 (5 bases). The CDR3 has 13 amino acids. CDR1 and CDR2 (germline): LGHNT, FRNRAP. Trimming left V 4 bases short and J 10 bases short, with 14 bases between. The CDR3 DNA is TGTGCTAGTGGTTCAGTCCTCTCGGGGGAGCAGTTCTTC. It yields the protein CASGSVLSGEQFF.

V usage is TRBV9 and J usage is TRBJ1-2; D is perhaps TRBD1 (5 bases). This CDR3 is 14 amino acids long. Trimming removed 0 bases at V and 8 bases at J, with 14 bases between. Looked up from germline, CDR1 is SGDLS and CDR2 is YYNGEE. The CDR3 is CASSVDRTGGGYTF. The CDR3 bases are TGTGCCAGCAGCGTAGACAGGACCGGTGGGGGCTACACCTTC.

In regard to this clone: One end of the junction does not line up with germline, which may come from a read error. V gene TRBV7-2 combines with J gene TRBJ2-2, with 11 bases fitting TRBD2. This CDR3 is 16 amino acids long. CDR1 and CDR2 from the germline V gene are SGHTA and FQGNSA. The CDR3, as DNA: TGTGCCAGCAGCGTAGCGGGAGGGGGGAACACCGGGGAGCTGTTTTTT. Translating it yields CASSVAGGGNTGELFF.

On this clone itself: At one end, the junction sequence differs from germline, possibly due to a read error. CDR3 residues: CSSSLASGFTYEQYF. The DNA for the CDR3 is TGTTCCAGCAGCTTGGCTAGCGGATTCACCTACGAGCAGTACTTC. The rearrangement uses TRBV7-9 and TRBJ2-7, with TRBD2 matching 7 bases. This CDR3 has 15 residues. Germline V gene sequence: CDR1 SEHNR, CDR2 FQNEAQ (reference sequence).

This clone was counted between two and nine times. The chain is built from TRBV5-1 and TRBJ1-1, with D possibly TRBD1 on 5 matching bases. The CDR3 loop spans 15 amino acids. V was shortened by 4 bases and J by 3 bases, with 16 bases between the two germline ends. Germline V lookup: CDR1 SGHRS, CDR2 YFSETQ. The CDR3 bases are TGCGCCAGCAGCCGGGAGGGTCGGGGCGACACTGAAGCTTTCTTT. Encoded protein: CASSREGRGDTEAFF.

This clone was picked up a small number of times. The rearrangement uses TRBV12-5 and TRBJ2-2; 7 positions match TRBD2. After removal of 7 bases from V and 1 base from J, the junction contained 6 bases not matched to a gene. CDR1 is LGHNT, CDR2 FRNRAP, per germline. The CDR3 is 15 amino acids. This CDR3 is CASAPWGGNTGELFF. As DNA, the CDR3 is TGTGCTAGTGCCCCGTGGGGGGGGAACACCGGGGAGCTGTTTTTT. Together with reference TRBV12-5 and TRBJ2-2, the CDR3 gives the full variable domain: DARVTQTPRHKVTEMGQEVTMRCQPILGHNTVFWYRQTMMQGLELLAYFRNRAPLDDSGMPKDRFSAEMPDATLATLKIQPSEPRDSAVYFCASAPWGGNTGELFFGEGSRLTVL.

In this sample, this clone turned up a few times. This chain links TRBV7-9 with TRBJ2-1; TRBD2 aligns across 7 bases. This CDR3 contains 16 residues. Trimming at V came to 6 bases and at J to 4 bases, leaving 12 bases not matched to a gene. Per germline, CDR1 SEHNR and CDR2 FQNEAQ (reference sequence). CDR3 sequence reads: CASSLWGGIEYNEQFF. The CDR3, as DNA: TGTGCCAGCAGTCTGTGGGGGGGGATAGAGTACAATGAGCAGTTCTTC.

This clone was seen a single time. The chain carries TRBV9 and TRBJ2-5, with a tentative D call TRBD1 (6 bases). The DNA matches TRBJ2-7 better at its end, which makes the J call doubtful. The CDR3 has 15 amino acids. Germline CDR1 and CDR2: SGDLS and YYNGEE. CDR3 sequence reads: CASSVDTQGIGEQYF. CDR3 in DNA: TGTGCCAGCAGCGTCGATACACAGGGAATCGGCGAGCAGTACTTC.

The V call is TRBV6-1, the J call TRBJ1-4, with D unclear. The CDR3 covers 13 residues. CDR1 is MNHNS, CDR2 SASEGT, per germline. The germline V and J ends were trimmed by 6 bases and 4 bases, with 9 bases remaining between them. The CDR3 DNA follows: TGTGCCAGCAGGGGAGGAGTTAATGAAAAACTGTTTTTT. This translates into CASRGGVNEKLFF.